One sample yielded the 9 T cell receptor beta chains listed below, sequenced in a study of T-cell reconstitution after alpha-beta-depleted transplantation in children (dated by TCRdb to the mid-2010s). The treatment or condition label of this sample denotes: allogeneic hematopoietic cell transplantation with graft depleted of TCRalphabeta T cells and CD19 B cells. Receptor amplification or capture employed PCR. The sequencing machine was an Illumina HiSeq 2500. TCR library preparation used molecular barcoding, with unique molecular identifiers applied to normalize quantification of the TCRbeta repertoire. Using fastp trimming at Q25 and MiXCR clonotype assembly, TCRdb reanalyzed the public sequencing data and kept in-frame beta chains. When rows share a CDR3 protein, they turn into one entry using the most common DNA and genes. Here the sample has hundreds of thousands of distinct CDR3 sequences; roughly 13% occur a single time. The top ten constitute around 2% of the sample.

Sequenced material: PBMCs, mostly from graft donor cells, taken 360 days after TCRalphabeta/CD19-depleted stem cell transplant. Source of these receptors: a male patient under 18 who had a stem cell transplant for acute myeloid leukemia, so the T cells may come from the graft donor.

This clonotype showed up many times. J is TRBJ2-1 and V is TRBV15, with D perhaps TRBD1 (5 bases). Germline V gene lookup returns CDR1 LNHNV and CDR2 YYDKDF (reference sequence). CDR3 length equals 13 residues. V dropped 0 bases and J dropped 7 bases, with 7 bases sitting between them. The CDR3 here is CATSREGQNEQFF. CDR3 sequence (DNA): TGTGCCACCAGCAGAGAGGGGCAAAATGAGCAGTTCTTC.

Only a few counts were recorded for this clonotype. The J gene is TRBJ2-7, the V gene TRBV27; D may be TRBD2 (5 bases). CDR3 length equals 13 residues. The germline V gene has CDR1 MNHEY and CDR2 SMNVEV (reference sequence). V lost 8 bases and J lost 2, with 13 bases in between. The CDR3 DNA reads as TGTGCCAGCGAAAATCGGGGAACCTACGAGCAGTACTTC. Protein: CASENRGTYEQYF.

This clonotype appeared a few times. This rearrangement joins TRBV29-1 to TRBJ2-1; D is possibly TRBD1 (5 bases). Germline values: CDR1 SQVTM, CDR2 ANQGSEA. The CDR3 sequence is 12 residues long. The V end was cut by 7 bases, the J end by 0 bases, with 7 bases between. CDR3 DNA sequence: TGCAGCGCGACAGTCTCCTACAATGAGCAGTTCTTC. Protein: CSATVSYNEQFF.

The genes are TRBV7-3 and TRBJ2-1, with TRBD2 matching over 14 bases. J was trimmed by 7 bases and V by 3 bases; bases with no gene match: 8. Germline V gene data show CDR1 as SGHTA and CDR2 as FQGTGA. This CDR3 has 17 amino acids. The CDR3 sequence: CASSFLPGLAGGNEQFF. Written as DNA, the CDR3 is TGTGCCAGCAGCTTCCTCCCTGGACTAGCGGGAGGTAATGAGCAGTTCTTC.

This sequence joins TRBV30 and TRBJ2-7; 8 nucleotides match TRBD2. The CDR3 has 16 amino acids. The germline CDR1 and CDR2 sequences are GTSNPN and SVGIG (reference sequence). V was clipped by 3 bases and J by 0 bases; unmatched bases: 10. For the CDR3, the DNA is TGTGCCTGGAGGAGCTTGGCTAGCGGGTTCTCCTACGAGCAGTACTTC. This encodes CAWRSLASGFSYEQYF.

The CDR3 DNA follows: TGTGCCAGCAGCTCGGGACAGGCCAACACCGGGGAGCTGTTTTTT. Its protein product is CASSSGQANTGELFF. This chain uses TRBV11-1 with TRBJ2-2, with 8 nucleotides matching TRBD1. Germline V lookup: CDR1 SGHAT, CDR2 FQDESV (reference sequence). The CDR3 consists of 15 residues. The trim removed 4 bases at V and 2 bases at J, leaving 3 bases unmatched.

This clonotype was picked up a small number of times. The chain links TRBV12-3 or TRBV12-4 to TRBJ2-5; 12 bases map to TRBD2. V lost 2 bases to trimming and J lost 9 bases; unmatched junction nucleotides: 7. CDR3 length equals 15 residues. The CDR3 loop reads CASSLLAGGPVAQYF. As DNA, the CDR3 is TGTGCCAGCAGTTTACTAGCGGGAGGGCCTGTTGCCCAGTACTTC.

The sample holds a few counts of this clonotype. The chain is built from TRBV25-1 and TRBJ2-2; D is ambiguous. With 2 bases removed from V and 3 bases from J, the gap between germline ends came to 7 bases. In germline, CDR1 is MGHDK, CDR2 SYGVNS. This CDR3 has 14 amino acids. The CDR3 region has the DNA TGTGCCAGCAGTGAACGGGTACACACCGGGGAGCTGTTTTTT. This encodes CASSERVHTGELFF. The whole variable domain, remainder taken from reference TRBV25-1 and TRBJ2-2, is EADIYQTPRYLVIGTGKKITLECSQTMGHDKMYWYQQDPGMELHLIHYSYGVNSTEKGDLSSESTVSRIRTEHFPLTLESARPSHTSQYLCASSERVHTGELFFGEGSRLTVL.

This clonotype showed up just a few times. J is TRBJ2-7 and V is TRBV5-1; D remains ambiguous. Germline-derived CDR1 and CDR2 are SGHRS and YFSETQ. With 2 bases removed from V and 7 bases from J, the gap between germline ends came to 10 bases. This CDR3 has 12 amino acids. The CDR3 DNA follows: TGCGCCAGCAGCTTTGGCCTTGAAGAGCAGTACTTC. It encodes CASSFGLEEQYF.